The rows below give T cell receptor beta chains drawn from one sample of a study of cytomegalovirus exposure and HLA in healthy donors. Clones were sequenced by immunoSEQ multiplex PCR, and TCRdb holds only the in-frame ones, with some missing. The repertoire has a few hundred thousand clones, roughly 85% of them found once; the top ten carry about 0.8%. The sequenced sample was PBMCs. These receptors were taken from a woman younger than 30 in good health and CMV-seronegative. CDR3s include the opening cysteine and the closing phenylalanine or tryptophan. Fields, in order: V gene, J gene, clone size, D gene, CDR3 DNA, CDR3 protein. D genes are given only for firm matches. For some rows the clone size is stated as once, few or many, or as a class when expanded; others skip it.

V: TRBV10-3
J: TRBJ2-2
size: -
D: -
DNA: TGTGCCATCAGTGAGGGCAGATGGAGGAACACCGGGGAGCTGTTTTTT
CDR3: CAISEGRWRNTGELFF

V: TRBV7-8
J: TRBJ1-2
size: -
D: TRBD1
DNA: TGTGCCACCAGCTCTGGACAGGGGGCTATCTACGACTATGGCTACACCTTC
CDR3: CATSSGQGAIYDYGYTF

V: TRBV28
J: TRBJ2-6
size: few
D: -
DNA: TGTGCCAGCAGTCCCTACAGCCTAGGGAGGGGGGCCAACGTCCTGACTTTC
CDR3: CASSPYSLGRGANVLTF

V: TRBV6-1
J: TRBJ2-1
size: -
D: TRBD2
DNA: TGTGCCAGCAGTGCTCTAGCGGGAGGTAATGAGCAGTTCTTC
CDR3: CASSALAGGNEQFF

V: TRBV6-6
J: TRBJ2-7
size: -
D: TRBD1
DNA: TGTGCCAGCAGCACTACAGGGGAGAGCTCCTACGAGCAGTACTTC
CDR3: CASSTTGESSYEQYF

V: TRBV28
J: TRBJ2-1
size: -
D: TRBD2
DNA: TGTGCCAGCAGGGCTAGCGGGAGTAGCGAGCAGTTCTTC
CDR3: CASRASGSSEQFF

V: TRBV5-6
J: TRBJ1-1
size: once
D: TRBD1
DNA: TGTGCCAGCAGCTTGGAAGGGGGCAAGACTGAAGCTTTCTTT
CDR3: CASSLEGGKTEAFF

V: TRBV13
J: TRBJ2-7
size: -
D: -
DNA: TGTGCCAGCAGCTTGCGGCGCGTCGCCTACGAGCAGTACTTC
CDR3: CASSLRRVAYEQYF

V: TRBV18
J: TRBJ2-2
size: -
D: TRBD2
DNA: TGTGCCAGCTCACCACCGGCGGGGGGCTGGAACACCGGGGAGCTGTTTTTT
CDR3: CASSPPAGGWNTGELFF

V: TRBV25-1
J: TRBJ2-1
size: -
D: TRBD2
DNA: TGTGCCAGCAGTGACCCAACCATCGGACTAGGTCGCAATGAGCAGTTCTTC
CDR3: CASSDPTIGLGRNEQFF

V: TRBV27
J: TRBJ2-1
size: -
D: TRBD1
DNA: TGTGCCAGCAGACCGGGACAGGGATACAATGAGCAGTTCTTC
CDR3: CASRPGQGYNEQFF

V: TRBV29-1
J: TRBJ2-3
size: few
D: TRBD2
DNA: TGCAGCGTTGAAGATCTAGCGGGCCTCACAGATACGCAGTATTTT
CDR3: CSVEDLAGLTDTQYF

V: TRBV7-6
J: TRBJ2-3
size: once
D: -
DNA: TGTGCCAGCAGCCTCCAGGGGACAGATACGCAGTATTTT
CDR3: CASSLQGTDTQYF

V: TRBV5-1
J: TRBJ2-1
size: -
D: TRBD2
DNA: TGCGCCAGCAAGGTAGCGGGAGCATCCTACAATGAGCAGTTCTTC
CDR3: CASKVAGASYNEQFF

V: TRBV28
J: TRBJ1-5
size: -
D: -
DNA: TGTGCCAGCAGTTTTATCCCTCAGCCCCAGCATTTT
CDR3: CASSFIPQPQHF

V: TRBV18
J: TRBJ1-2
size: few
D: -
DNA: TGTGCCAGCTCACCTCCCGGAGATGGCTACACCTTC
CDR3: CASSPPGDGYTF

V: TRBV28
J: TRBJ2-5
size: -
D: -
DNA: TGTGCCAGCAGTTTATCCCCTGCCTCGGACAAGCCATTCCAAGAGACCCAGTACTTC
CDR3: CASSLSPASDKPFQETQYF

V: TRBV28
J: TRBJ2-7
size: -
D: TRBD2
DNA: TGTGCCAGCAAACTAGCGGGAGGATCCTACGAGCAGTACTTC
CDR3: CASKLAGGSYEQYF

V: TRBV11-3
J: TRBJ2-3
size: -
D: -
DNA: TGTGCCAGCAGCTCGGTCACAGATACGCAGTATTTT
CDR3: CASSSVTDTQYF

V: TRBV5-4
J: TRBJ2-7
size: -
D: TRBD1
DNA: TGTGCCAGCAGTTCCGAGAGCCGGGACAGGGGCTTCGAGCAGTACTTC
CDR3: CASSSESRDRGFEQYF

V: TRBV4-2
J: TRBJ2-1
size: -
D: TRBD2
DNA: TGTGCCAGCAGCCAAGGTTGGCGGGGGGTGACCAACAATGAGCAGTTCTTC
CDR3: CASSQGWRGVTNNEQFF

V: TRBV5-4
J: TRBJ1-1
size: -
D: -
DNA: TGTGCCAGCAGCTTGTTCCAGAACACTGAAGCTTTCTTT
CDR3: CASSLFQNTEAFF

V: TRBV19
J: TRBJ1-2
size: -
D: -
DNA: TGTGCCAGTAGTGAAGCGTTAGGCTACACCTTC
CDR3: CASSEALGYTF

V: TRBV6-5
J: TRBJ2-7
size: -
D: -
DNA: TGTGCCAGCAGTTACTCGGCTAGCGTAAACTACGAGCAGTACTTC
CDR3: CASSYSASVNYEQYF

V: TRBV19
J: TRBJ1-5
size: -
D: TRBD1
DNA: TGTGCCAGTAGCAACCCCGGGGACAGACCTTATAGCAATCAGCCCCAGCATTTT
CDR3: CASSNPGDRPYSNQPQHF

V: TRBV5-1
J: TRBJ2-1
size: -
D: TRBD2
DNA: TGCGCCAGCAGCTTGGAAGGTAGCGGGGGATACAATGAGCAGTTCTTC
CDR3: CASSLEGSGGYNEQFF

V: TRBV10-3
J: TRBJ1-2
size: -
D: TRBD1
DNA: TGTGCCATCAGTGGGGGGACAGGGGACCCTTATAACTATGGCTACACCTTC
CDR3: CAISGGTGDPYNYGYTF

V: TRBV6-1
J: TRBJ2-7
size: few
D: -
DNA: TGTGCCAGCAGCCCCTCGGGCTACGAGCAGTACTTC
CDR3: CASSPSGYEQYF